A selection of T cell receptor beta chains follows, all from one sample in a study of sequential checkpoint blockade in melanoma. Assay used: immunoSEQ multiplex PCR; TCRdb lists only in-frame clones, some missing. The sample yields fewer than 450 clones, nearly 25% seen once. The specimen was tumor tissue (inferred from file names), collected from a patient given nivolumab and ipilimumab in sequence. These receptors were collected from a human donor with melanoma. CDR3s include the opening cysteine and the closing phenylalanine or tryptophan. Each record gives: CDR3 protein, clone size, CDR3 length, V gene. The size field is filled for only some rows; it gives once, few, many or a size class.

cdr3_aa: CASSWGQDTEAFF
clone_size: few
cdr3_length: 13
v_call: TRBV7-2

cdr3_aa: CASSPRRDSQANTEAFF
clone_size: .
cdr3_length: 17
v_call: TRBV6-8

cdr3_aa: CASSPAQGPYNEQFF
clone_size: .
cdr3_length: 15
v_call: TRBV28

cdr3_aa: CASSLDHGQGAYEQYF
clone_size: large
cdr3_length: 16
v_call: TRBV11-3

cdr3_aa: CASSPGGSIYEQYF
clone_size: few
cdr3_length: 14
v_call: TRBV28

cdr3_aa: CASRGSQSDFYGYTF
clone_size: few
cdr3_length: 15
v_call: TRBV7-5

cdr3_aa: CASSTGTSETDTQYF
clone_size: .
cdr3_length: 15
v_call: TRBV11-3

cdr3_aa: CASTTGRVKTQYF
clone_size: few
cdr3_length: 13
v_call: TRBV28

cdr3_aa: CAWSVLSGAYEQYF
clone_size: few
cdr3_length: 14
v_call: TRBV30

cdr3_aa: CASSSRSGAEDADTQYF
clone_size: large
cdr3_length: 17
v_call: TRBV11-3

cdr3_aa: CASSPQGGQPQHF
clone_size: few
cdr3_length: 13
v_call: TRBV6-7

cdr3_aa: CASTQRLRVVPDTQYF
clone_size: .
cdr3_length: 16
v_call: TRBV10-2

cdr3_aa: CATLQPGLPTDTQYF
clone_size: .
cdr3_length: 15
v_call: TRBV10-2

cdr3_aa: CASSFQTGRNEKLFF
clone_size: few
cdr3_length: 15
v_call: TRBV11-3

cdr3_aa: CASSLEAANTYEQYF
clone_size: medium-sized
cdr3_length: 15
v_call: TRBV11-3

cdr3_aa: CASSQQGALAGDTQYF
clone_size: .
cdr3_length: 16
v_call: TRBV11-3

cdr3_aa: CASSQDRGNYGYTF
clone_size: few
cdr3_length: 14
v_call: TRBV14

cdr3_aa: CASSDGGMDTEAFF
clone_size: few
cdr3_length: 14
v_call: TRBV25-1

cdr3_aa: CASSYRGGLNTEAFF
clone_size: large
cdr3_length: 15
v_call: TRBV11-3

cdr3_aa: CASSYSTDSNQPQHF
clone_size: few
cdr3_length: 15
v_call: TRBV6-8

cdr3_aa: CASSPGTTNTEAFF
clone_size: .
cdr3_length: 14
v_call: TRBV18

cdr3_aa: CASTPGAGTGELFF
clone_size: few
cdr3_length: 14
v_call: TRBV19

cdr3_aa: CASSTQQGRGYTF
clone_size: .
cdr3_length: 13
v_call: TRBV19

cdr3_aa: CAWSVRAGASEQYF
clone_size: .
cdr3_length: 14
v_call: TRBV30

cdr3_aa: CASSPGYNQPQHF
clone_size: .
cdr3_length: 13
v_call: TRBV19

cdr3_aa: CASSPVQGSNQPQHF
clone_size: once
cdr3_length: 15
v_call: TRBV18

cdr3_aa: CAWSEVQNIQYF
clone_size: .
cdr3_length: 12
v_call: TRBV30

cdr3_aa: CASSPGQLLGRTGELFF
clone_size: large
cdr3_length: 17
v_call: TRBV11-3

cdr3_aa: CASRGQGASGEKLFF
clone_size: .
cdr3_length: 15
v_call: TRBV6-8

cdr3_aa: CATGPLSGDSNQPQHF
clone_size: .
cdr3_length: 16
v_call: TRBV6-8